This TCR beta chain was found in a study of OX40 agonist ivuxolimab in advanced cancers. On the study more broadly: Ivuxolimab, an agonistic anti-OX40 (CD134) antibody, was given to patients. Intravenous ivuxolimab at 0.01 to 10 mg/kg was given to patients every 2 weeks. Study-wide points: Within 6 weeks, CD4+ and CD8+ blood T cells expanded clonally at 0.1 to 3.0 mg/kg.

Details on this clone: Antigen: not known. The identical CDR3 is also encoded by other nucleotide sequences in the sample.

CDR3 length: 14 amino acids. Germline CDR1 SGHRS, CDR2 YFSETQ. The ends lost 0 bases at V and 2 bases at J; junction bases unmatched: 2. Assay used: immunoSEQ multiplex PCR; TCRdb lists only in-frame clones, some missing. This table holds 95,000 to 100,000 clones, 90% found once. At cycle 4 day 1, cycle 7 day 1, and baseline, blood was sampled. The receptor was isolated from an adult with an advanced solid tumor such as melanoma, head and neck, liver or kidney cancer. V is TRBV5-1 and J is TRBJ2-7, with 7 bases lining up with TRBD1. The sequencing used CD4+ or CD8+ T cells sorted from blood, collected in a trial of the OX40 agonist ivuxolimab. The CDR3 sequence: CASSLGQGPYEQYF. The DNA of the CDR3 is TGCGCCAGCAGCTTGGGACAGGGCCCCTACGAGCAGTACTTC.